One sample yielded the 12 T cell receptor beta chains listed below, sequenced in a study of T cells in Graves' hyperthyroidism and ophthalmopathy (dated by TCRdb to the late 2010s). Library preparation was by multiplex PCR. TCRdb names Illumina HiSeq 2000 as the instrument used. The TCR beta CDR3 regions were amplified from RNA transcripts. The first round of RT-PCR for the TCR CDR3 was performed with the HTBI primer set and the Qiagen OneStep RT-PCR kit. The public reads were reprocessed in TCRdb via fastp at Q25 and MiXCR, keeping in-frame beta chains. Each CDR3 protein gets just one entry, which takes the most common genes and DNA from the rows behind it. This sample is represented by some 490,000 distinct CDR3 sequences; 20% to 25% of them were singletons. The ten largest make up 49% of the sample. The sample consisted of blood. These receptors all stem from a woman in her 70s with Graves' ophthalmopathy.

A few counts support this clonotype. The chain recombines TRBV20-1 with TRBJ2-1; TRBD2 matches at 9 bases. Germline assignment: CDR1 DFQATT and CDR2 SNEGSKA (reference sequence). This CDR3 spans 15 amino acids. Trimming took 1 base from V and 12 from J; bases not matched to a gene: 13. The CDR3 DNA reads as TGCAGTGCTAGAGGATCGGGAAAAGCGGGAGGTTGGCAGTTCTTC. It translates to CSARGSGKAGGWQFF.

The chain links TRBV7-8 to TRBJ2-1, with TRBD2 matching over 15 bases. The CDR3 is 16 amino acids. The J segment lost 6 bases and the V segment lost 4 bases, leaving 4 bases of the junction unmatched. Per germline, CDR1 SGHVS and CDR2 FQNEAQ. The CDR3 spells CASSSGTSGGINEQFF. DNA for the CDR3: TGTGCCAGCAGCTCCGGGACTAGCGGGGGGATCAATGAGCAGTTCTTC.

This clonotype was found a few times. The J gene is TRBJ2-2, the V gene TRBV9; no firm D call. CDR1 and CDR2 (germline): SGDLS, YYNGEE. V was clipped by 3 bases and J by 0 bases, with 12 bases between them. The CDR3 spans 16 residues. The CDR3 DNA is TGTGCCAGCAGCGGGTGGCGGACCCCGAACACCGGGGAGCTGTTTTTT. Protein product: CASSGWRTPNTGELFF. Filled out from reference TRBV9 and TRBJ2-2, the complete variable domain reads DSGVTQTPKHLITATGQRVTLRCSPRSGDLSVYWYQQSLDQGLQFLIQYYNGEERAKGNILERFSAQQFPDLHSELNLSSLELGDSALYFCASSGWRTPNTGELFFGEGSRLTVL.

With regard to this clonotype: One junction end disagrees with the germline gene, perhaps due to a read error. The V gene is TRBV20-1, the J gene TRBJ1-2, with a weak D call TRBD1 (5 bases). The CDR3 spans 12 residues. Looked up from germline, CDR1 is DFQATT and CDR2 is SNEGSKA (reference sequence). The CDR3 nucleotides read TGCTGTGCTAGAGATCTCAGGGATGGCTACACCTTC. Translation gives CCARDLRDGYTF.

The rearrangement uses TRBV19 and TRBJ1-2; 9 bases agree with TRBD1. Germline values: CDR1 LNHDA, CDR2 SQIVND (reference sequence). This CDR3 has 13 residues. The J segment lost 7 bases and the V segment lost 5 bases, leaving 5 bases of the junction unmatched. The DNA of the CDR3 is TGTGCCAGTAGTGGGACAGGGCGGAGTGGCTACACCTTC. Amino acid sequence: CASSGTGRSGYTF.

The chain carries TRBV7-8 and TRBJ2-1, with 8 bases that match TRBD1. The CDR3 is 20 residues long. Looked up from germline, CDR1 is SGHVS and CDR2 is FQNEAQ. The trim removed 1 base at V and 5 bases at J, leaving 19 bases unmatched. CDR3 DNA: TGTGCCAGCAGCTTAGTAGGCAGGGGGCGAAGACGGGCACAAGACAATGAGCAGTTCTTC. Protein product: CASSLVGRGRRRAQDNEQFF.

The gene calls are TRBV3-1 and TRBJ2-1; 8 bases are shared with TRBD2. V lost 4 bases to trimming and J lost 4 bases; unmatched junction nucleotides: 6. Germline loops: CDR1 LGHDT, CDR2 YNNKEL (reference sequence). The CDR3 is 15 residues long. CDR3 sequence reads: CASSPDGGGYNEQFF. The CDR3 DNA is TGTGCCAGCAGCCCGGACGGGGGGGGATACAATGAGCAGTTCTTC.

This clonotype was observed a few times. This chain uses TRBV19 with TRBJ1-2, with D unclear. CDR1 and CDR2 (germline): LNHDA, SQIVND (reference sequence). The CDR3 loop spans 13 amino acids. The germline V and J ends were trimmed by 4 bases and 4 bases, with 10 bases remaining between them. In DNA form, the CDR3 reads TGTGCCAGTAGTAACCGGGGAATCTATGGCTACACCTTC. Translating it yields CASSNRGIYGYTF.

The CDR3 is CATSRPGLAGVVFQETQYF. The CDR3 DNA is TGTGCCACCAGCAGACCTGGGCTAGCGGGTGTCGTCTTCCAAGAGACCCAGTACTTC. V and J are TRBV15 and TRBJ2-5, with 8 bases matching TRBD2. The J segment lost 1 base and the V segment lost 2 bases, leaving 15 bases of the junction unmatched. This CDR3 spans 19 amino acids. The germline CDR1 and CDR2 sequences are LNHNV and YYDKDF (reference sequence).

The V and J genes are TRBV28 and TRBJ1-3; the match to TRBD1 covers 7 bases. With 2 bases clipped from V and 0 bases from J, the junction kept 4 bases outside the gene matches. CDR1 is MDHEN, CDR2 SYDVKM, per germline. The CDR3 runs to 16 residues. The DNA of the CDR3 is TGTGCCAGCAGTTTACGGACAGGCCTCTCTGGAAACACCATATATTTT. This encodes CASSLRTGLSGNTIYF.

The chain uses TRBV19 and TRBJ1-3; no clear D gene. Per germline, CDR1 LNHDA and CDR2 SQIVND (reference sequence). The CDR3 extends over 14 amino acids. V was shortened by 4 bases and J by 0 bases, with 7 bases between the two germline ends. The CDR3 coding sequence is TGTGCCAGTAGTAGACGTGCCTCTGGAAACACCATATATTTT. Amino acid sequence: CASSRRASGNTIYF.

The chain uses TRBV30 and TRBJ2-5, with 7 bases fitting TRBD2. Trimming cost V 0 bases and J 5 bases; bases outside gene matches: 12. The V gene's germline CDR1 is GTSNPN and CDR2 SVGIG (reference sequence). This CDR3 is 16 amino acids long. The CDR3, as DNA: TGTGCCTGGAGTGTAGGGTTCAGTGGCGGGAGTGAGACCCAGTACTTC. It encodes CAWSVGFSGGSETQYF. Combining the CDR3 with reference TRBV30 and TRBJ2-5 gives the whole variable domain SQTIHQWPATLVQPVGSPLSLECTVEGTSNPNLYWYRQAAGRGLQLLFYSVGIGQISSEVPQNLSASRPQDRQFILSSKKLLLSDSGFYLCAWSVGFSGGSETQYFGPGTRLLVL.